The 14 T cell receptor beta chains reported below all come from one sample, sequenced in a study of blood T cell repertoires in COVID-19. Assay: immunoSEQ multiplex PCR; the TCRdb copy retains only in-frame clones and omits some. The sample gives some 150,000 clones, around 84% of which show up once; 7.2% is in the top ten. The sequencing input was peripheral blood. The receptors here all came from a woman aged 45-60 years in a cohort sampled during active or convalescent COVID-19.

This clone was recorded once. J is TRBJ2-1 and V is TRBV4-3; the D gene is possibly TRBD2 (6 bases). The V and J ends lost 0 bases and 4 bases respectively, with 10 bases between them. Germline-derived CDR1 and CDR2 are LGHNA and YSLEER. CDR3 length: 15 residues. CDR3 sequence: CASSQDRTIYNEQFF. For the CDR3, the DNA is TGCGCCAGCAGCCAAGATCGGACTATTTACAATGAGCAGTTCTTC.

This chain uses TRBV6-5 with TRBJ2-4, with 9 bases aligning to TRBD1. CDR1 is MNHEY, CDR2 SVGAGI, per germline. The CDR3 has 14 residues. The junction had 2 bases not matched to a gene; V was cut back by 6 bases and J by 2 bases. The CDR3 nucleotides are TGTGCCAGCAGAGGACAGGGGTCCAAAAACATTCAGTACTTC. It encodes CASRGQGSKNIQYF.

The V call is TRBV25-1, the J call TRBJ1-1; 9 nucleotides match TRBD1. Per germline, CDR1 MGHDK and CDR2 SYGVNS. V trimming: 2 bases; J trimming: 10 bases; junction bases outside the gene matches: 5. The CDR3 covers 13 residues. The CDR3 coding sequence is TGTGCCAGCAGTGAAATACAGGGGGCTACAGCTTTCTTT. Protein product: CASSEIQGATAFF.

This clone occurred a few times. The gene calls are TRBV7-2 and TRBJ1-5; D ambiguous. Germline loops: CDR1 SGHTA, CDR2 FQGNSA. V shed 4 bases and J shed 5 bases, with 9 bases lying between them. CDR3 size: 13 residues. This chain's CDR3 is CASSSSRDQPQHF. The CDR3 DNA follows: TGTGCCAGCAGCTCTAGTCGAGATCAGCCCCAGCATTTT.

The rearrangement joins TRBV27 to TRBJ2-1; D might be TRBD1 (5 bases). Germline CDR1 reads MNHEY; CDR2 reads SMNVEV (reference sequence). CDR3 length: 15 residues. The ends were cut back, 2 bases at V and 5 bases at J, with 13 bases in the middle. CDR3 residues: CASSLDLGHNNEQFF. CDR3 DNA sequence: TGTGCCAGCAGTTTAGATTTGGGGCACAACAATGAGCAGTTCTTC.

The chain recombines TRBV24-1 with TRBJ2-5, with TRBD2 matching 10 bases. The CDR3 covers 16 residues. Germline V gene data show CDR1 as KGHDR and CDR2 as SFDVKD. The trim removed 4 bases at V and 9 bases at J, leaving 13 bases unmatched. The CDR3 spells CATSDPSGGPGAAQYF. The CDR3 DNA sequence: TGTGCCACCAGTGACCCTAGCGGGGGCCCTGGTGCGGCCCAGTACTTC.

The genes are TRBV12-5 and TRBJ1-1; D ambiguous. CDR3 size: 11 residues. Trimming shortened V by 6 bases and J by 2 bases, and 4 bases separated the two germline ends. Germline values: CDR1 LGHNT, CDR2 FRNRAP. In DNA form, the CDR3 reads TGTGCTAGTGGCCCAAACACTGAAGCTTTCTTT. Protein sequence: CASGPNTEAFF.

The chain uses TRBV7-9 and TRBJ2-3, with TRBD2 matching 9 bases. This CDR3 is 17 amino acids long. In germline, CDR1 is SEHNR, CDR2 FQNEAQ (reference sequence). Trimming removed 4 bases from V and 3 bases from J; junction bases left unmatched: 11. CDR3 sequence (DNA): TGTGCCAGCAGCTCCGCTCTCTCTAGCGGGGTTACAGATACGCAGTATTTT. Protein product: CASSSALSSGVTDTQYF.

The chain has TRBV6-5 and TRBJ1-1; D not resolved. V gave up 2 bases and J gave up 1 base, with 11 bases separating them. Germline V gene lookup returns CDR1 MNHEY and CDR2 SVGAGI. The CDR3 has 15 amino acids. The CDR3 sequence is CASSYLRSGNTEAFF. The CDR3 DNA follows: TGTGCCAGCAGTTACCTGAGGAGTGGGAACACTGAAGCTTTCTTT.

This clone has just a few counts. The gene calls are TRBV20-1 and TRBJ2-5; D not certain. Trimming removed 5 bases at V and 1 base at J, with 5 bases between. CDR1 DFQATT and CDR2 SNEGSKA come from the germline V gene (reference sequence). The CDR3 has 11 amino acids. CDR3 DNA: TGCAGTGCTCCAATCCAAGAGACCCAGTACTTC. This translates into CSAPIQETQYF.

The chain is built from TRBV20-1 and TRBJ1-3, with unresolved D. The germline V gene has CDR1 DFQATT and CDR2 SNEGSKA (reference sequence). The germline V and J ends were trimmed by 3 bases and 4 bases, with 4 bases remaining between them. The CDR3 is 11 residues long. The chain's CDR3 is CSASSGNTIYF. For the CDR3, the DNA is TGCAGTGCTAGCTCGGGAAACACCATATATTTT.

The gene calls are TRBV2 and TRBJ1-1; 8 nucleotides align to TRBD1. Germline assignment: CDR1 SNHLY and CDR2 FYNNEI. V lost 8 bases, J lost 6 bases, and 11 bases stayed unmatched. The CDR3 covers 14 residues. The CDR3 spells CASFTGQGTSEAFF. CDR3 in DNA: TGTGCCAGCTTTACTGGACAGGGAACGTCTGAAGCTTTCTTT.

V is TRBV29-1 and J is TRBJ1-2; 7 positions agree with TRBD1. CDR3 length equals 12 residues. Germline CDR1 and CDR2: SQVTM and ANQGSEA. With V trimmed by 2 bases and J by 8 bases, 5 bases remained unmatched. The CDR3 loop is CSVETGEWGYTF. The CDR3 coding sequence is TGCAGCGTTGAAACAGGGGAATGGGGCTACACCTTC.

This clone has a single count. This specimen includes other DNA sequences encoding the same CDR3. The V call is TRBV19, the J call TRBJ1-5, with a possible D match to TRBD1 (6 bases). Germline CDR1 and CDR2: LNHDA and SQIVND (reference sequence). Trimming removed 3 bases from V and 4 bases from J, with 13 bases in between. CDR3 length: 15 residues. CDR3 sequence reads: CASSIIGGENQPQHF. The CDR3 DNA follows: TGTGCCAGTAGTATCATAGGGGGGGAGAATCAGCCCCAGCATTTT.